This TCR beta chain was found in a study of blood T cells in healthy people across ages. Overall study findings and caveats: The percentage of naive T cells correlated strongly with TCR beta diversity. For the donors, CMV status was unknown and possibly confounded expanded clonotype changes.

CDR3 size: 13 residues. The germline gives CDR1 SQVTM, CDR2 ANQGSEA. Through a sample-barcoded 5' primer and a J-beta primer mix, a second PCR was run for roughly 6 to 12 cycles. Each cDNA molecule, via a template-switch adaptor with 12 random nucleotides, was tagged. TCRdb reanalysed the 5' RACE reads using MiXCR and keeps one entry per CDR3 protein. The table lists 550,000 to 750,000 distinct CDR3 sequences, roughly 21% of them singletons. The sample holds a few counts of this clonotype. What it binds is not known. Relative to the germline gene, one junction end is altered; a read error may explain this. The people who gave samples were healthy Caucasians from Russia, aged about 6 to 100.

This chain links TRBV29-1 with TRBJ1-1; possibly TRBD1 for D (6 bases). The specimen was blood. This receptor was obtained from a man between 65 and 85 years old in good health. CDR3 sequence (DNA): TGCAGCGTTGTAAAGGGGGATCACACTGAAGCATTCTTT. This sequence encodes CSVVKGDHTEAFF.